Listed here are 11 T cell receptor beta chains from one sample, sequenced in a study of early T cells in non-severe SARS-CoV-2 infection. TCRdb itself ran the 5' RACE reads through MiXCR, one entry per CDR3 protein. The sample records 30,000 to 45,000 distinct CDR3 sequences, around 4.1% being singletons. The specimen sequenced was whole blood. Receptors originate from an adult who was a healthcare worker with PCR-confirmed SARS-CoV-2 infection or an uninfected control (not recorded which).

V and J are TRBV6-2 or TRBV6-3 and TRBJ1-1, with a possible D match to TRBD1 (6 bases). There are 14 residues in the CDR3. The germline CDR1 and CDR2 sequences are MNHEY and SVGEGT. V lost 5 bases to trimming and J lost 5 bases, with 15 bases between them. The CDR3 region has the DNA TGTGCCAGCAGTCGATCGAGAGGGGGGACTGAAGCTTTCTTT. This sequence encodes CASSRSRGGTEAFF.

This clonotype is medium-sized in the sample. The chain joins TRBV12-3 or TRBV12-4 to TRBJ1-2, with no clear D. The length of the CDR3 is 16 residues. Trimming removed 5 bases from V and 1 base from J, with 17 bases in between. CDR3 nucleotides: TGTGCCAGCAGTCCCCACCTCTCGGGTTTTAACTATGGCTACACCTTC. Translation: CASSPHLSGFNYGYTF.

This clonotype occurred many times. The V and J genes are TRBV12-3 or TRBV12-4 and TRBJ1-1; 9 bases match TRBD1. The CDR3 contains 14 residues. The trim removed 7 bases at V and 2 bases at J, leaving 5 bases unmatched. The CDR3 DNA is TGTGCCAGCACCCTGACAGGGGGTAACACTGAAGCTTTCTTT. Encoded protein: CASTLTGGNTEAFF.

This clonotype was counted many times. This chain joins TRBV5-6 and TRBJ1-5; 9 nucleotides agree with TRBD1. The V segment lost 4 bases and the J segment 2 bases; nucleotides outside the gene matches: 4. The germline gives CDR1 SGHDT, CDR2 YYEEEE. The CDR3 contains 15 residues. CDR3: CASSGRDRGNQPQHF. The CDR3 coding sequence is TGTGCCAGCAGCGGCCGGGACAGGGGCAATCAGCCCCAGCATTTT.

This clonotype was seen many times. V is TRBV3-1 and J is TRBJ2-2, with D hard to call. Between the trimmed V and J ends, which lost 9 bases and 0 bases, there was a span of 14 bases. Germline CDR1 is LGHDT and CDR2 is YNNKEL (reference sequence). The CDR3 runs to 15 residues. In nucleotides, the CDR3 is TGTGCCAGTCTCCTAAAATTAGCGAACACCGGGGAGCTGTTTTTT. Amino acids: CASLLKLANTGELFF.

This clonotype was picked up many times. The chain uses TRBV6-1 and TRBJ1-3, with 10 positions matching TRBD1. The V gene's germline CDR1 is MNHNS and CDR2 SASEGT. CDR3 length equals 15 residues. After removal of 8 bases from V and 4 bases from J, the junction contained 8 bases not matched to a gene. Here the CDR3 DNA reads TGTGCCAGCTCCTGGGACAGGGGAGGCGGAAACACCATATATTTT. It codes for CASSWDRGGGNTIYF.

Many counts were recorded for this clonotype. The chain combines TRBV5-1 with TRBJ2-1; either TRBD1 or TRBD2 may fit D (6 bases each). V was clipped by 4 bases and J by 6 bases, with 17 bases between them. This CDR3 has 15 residues. The germline CDR1 and CDR2 sequences are SGHRS and YFSETQ. CDR3 residues: CASSPPEQGGNEQFF. In nucleotides, the CDR3 is TGCGCCAGCAGCCCTCCGGAACAGGGAGGCAATGAGCAGTTCTTC.

Only a few counts were recorded for this clonotype. This could be a read error, since a much larger clone is one nucleotide away. V usage is TRBV3-1 and J usage is TRBJ1-1; D uncertain. CDR3 length: 16 residues. CDR1 is LGHDT and CDR2 is YNNKEL in the germline V gene (reference sequence). CDR3 in DNA: TGTTCCAGCAGCCAAGCCCCGTTTGGGATGAACACTGAAGCTTTCTTT. It codes for CSSSQAPFGMNTEAFF.

Many counts were recorded for this clonotype. An end of the junction does not agree with germline; a read error may underlie this. The rearrangement joins TRBV18 to TRBJ1-1; no definite D call. The CDR3 runs to 14 residues. In germline, CDR1 is KGHSH, CDR2 LQKENI. CDR3 DNA: TGTGCCAGCTCGATTAAGGACGGGAACGCTGAAGCTTTCTTT. It specifies CASSIKDGNAEAFF.

This clonotype was counted at least ten times. The chain carries TRBV12-3 or TRBV12-4 and TRBJ1-5; 7 bases are shared with TRBD1. The CDR3 extends over 13 amino acids. V shed 6 bases and J 9 bases; nucleotides not matched to a gene: 8. CDR3 bases: TGTGCCAGCAGGCGGACAGGTCCCCGGCCCCAGCATTTT. As protein: CASRRTGPRPQHF.

This clonotype was detected ten times or more. The rearrangement uses TRBV10-2 and TRBJ2-7, with D possibly being TRBD1 (5 bases). In germline, CDR1 is WSHSY, CDR2 SAAADI. Trimming stripped 7 bases from V and 2 bases from J, with 12 bases between. The CDR3 spans 13 residues. The CDR3 DNA sequence: TGCGCCAGCATATCGGACAAAGCCTACGAGCAGTACTTC. This encodes CASISDKAYEQYF.